The 5 T cell receptor beta chains below all came from one sample that was sequenced in a study of T cells in Graves' hyperthyroidism and ophthalmopathy. Amplified regions were TCR beta CDR3 sequences from RNA transcripts. A set of HTBI primers served as the primers for a first-round RT-PCR of the TCR CDR3. TCRdb redid the calling of the multiplex PCR reads with MiXCR, one entry per CDR3 protein. In the table there are 650,000 to 750,000 distinct CDR3 sequences, approximately 15% of which are singletons. The source material was blood. The source of these receptors is a woman aged 18-29 years with Graves' hyperthyroidism.

The J gene is TRBJ2-7, the V gene TRBV12-3 or TRBV12-4; 9 bases agree with TRBD1. J lost 3 bases, V lost 3 bases, and 6 bases had no gene match. This CDR3 comprises 15 residues. The CDR3 is CASSFFGTGFYEQYF. The CDR3 nucleotides read TGTGCCAGCAGTTTTTTCGGGACAGGGTTCTACGAGCAGTACTTC.

This clonotype has ten or more counts. The rearrangement links TRBV18 to TRBJ2-1; D gene uncertain. The germline gives CDR1 KGHSH, CDR2 LQKENI. The length of the CDR3 is 14 residues. Trimming left V 2 bases short and J 3 bases short, with 8 bases between. The CDR3 region has the DNA TGTGCCAGCTCACCATTCCAGGACTACAATGAGCAGTTCTTC. This translates into CASSPFQDYNEQFF.

This clonotype was detected a few times. The chain uses TRBV5-1 and TRBJ2-2; TRBD1 is a possible D gene (5 bases). Germline assignment: CDR1 SGHRS and CDR2 YFSETQ. V shed 0 bases and J shed 5 bases, with 11 bases lying between them. The CDR3 is 15 residues long. CDR3: CASSLGQGKTGELFF. The CDR3 DNA is TGCGCCAGCAGCTTGGGGCAGGGAAAAACCGGGGAGCTGTTTTTT.

The V call is TRBV2, the J call TRBJ2-7; TRBD1 is a possible D gene (6 bases). V dropped 0 bases and J dropped 8 bases, with 14 bases sitting between them. Germline CDR1 is SNHLY and CDR2 is FYNNEI. The CDR3 runs to 14 residues. The chain's CDR3 is CASSEAGRGFQQYF. As DNA, the CDR3 is TGTGCCAGCAGTGAAGCGGGCAGGGGATTCCAGCAGTACTTC.

There are many counts of this clonotype. V gene TRBV18 combines with J gene TRBJ2-1, with 7 bases fitting TRBD2. Trimming cost V 8 bases and J 5 bases; bases outside gene matches: 6. Germline V gives CDR1 KGHSH, CDR2 LQKENI. This CDR3 comprises 13 residues. CDR3 loop: CASSPGLNNEQFF. Written as DNA, the CDR3 is TGTGCCAGCAGCCCGGGACTAAACAATGAGCAGTTCTTC.